This passage covers 26 T cell receptor beta chains from one sample sequenced in a study of shared clonotypes between healthy human individuals. The naive CD8 subset, CD45RO-negative cells positively selected for CCR7, excluded terminally differentiated effector memory CD45RA+ cells. Sequencing used immunoSEQ multiplex PCR; TCRdb keeps in-frame clones, though not all of them. The sample carries about 2.1 million clones, roughly 95% recorded once. Sequencing was carried out using naive CD8+ T cells from PBMCs. These receptor sequences come from a man aged 18 to 29 in good health. Some clones in this sample may be carry-over from other donors' samples.

Points on this clone: Other nucleotide sequences from this sample produce the same CDR3. V and J are TRBV6-1 and TRBJ2-7; 9 bases are a match to TRBD2. The germline V gene encodes CDR1 MNHNS and CDR2 SASEGT. After removal of 3 bases from V and 4 bases from J, the junction contained 1 base not matched to a gene. The CDR3 extends over 13 amino acids. Written as DNA, the CDR3 is TGTGCCAGCAGTGACGGACTAGCGTACGAGCAGTACTTC. Translated: CASSDGLAYEQYF.

A word on this clone: The sample carries other DNA sequences with the same CDR3. This rearrangement joins TRBV27 to TRBJ2-3, with D uncertain. There are 12 residues in the CDR3. The germline gives CDR1 MNHEY, CDR2 SMNVEV (reference sequence). The V end was cut by 5 bases, the J end by 2 bases, with 5 bases between. CDR3 in amino acids: CASSPDTDTQYF. The CDR3 DNA is TGTGCCAGCAGTCCGGACACAGATACGCAGTATTTT.

This clone occurred a few times. The rearrangement links TRBV28 to TRBJ1-4; perhaps TRBD1 as D (6 bases). Per the germline V gene, CDR1 is MDHEN and CDR2 is SYDVKM. Trimming pared 7 bases from V and 8 bases from J, leaving 17 bases between. The CDR3 runs to 14 residues. Here the CDR3 reads CASTLGGAGEKLFF. DNA for the CDR3: TGTGCCAGCACCCTAGGGGGGGCAGGGGAAAAACTGTTTTTT. The full variable domain, rest sourced from reference TRBV28 and TRBJ1-4, is DVKVTQSSRYLVKRTGEKVFLECVQDMDHENMFWYRQDPGLGLRLIYFSYDVKMKEKGDIPEGYSVSREKKERFSLILESASTNQTSMYLCASTLGGAGEKLFFGSGTQLSVL.

The rearrangement uses TRBV7-9 and TRBJ2-5, with 9 nucleotides matching TRBD1. The CDR3 has 17 amino acids. Germline V gives CDR1 SEHNR, CDR2 FQNEAQ (reference sequence). The ends lost 3 bases at V and 0 bases at J; junction bases unmatched: 8. The CDR3 region is CASSLVFRDRDQETQYF. CDR3 bases: TGTGCCAGCAGCTTGGTCTTCCGGGACAGGGACCAAGAGACCCAGTACTTC.

J is TRBJ2-2 and V is TRBV27; TRBD2 is a possible D gene (6 bases). CDR3 size: 15 residues. CDR1 and CDR2 (germline): MNHEY, SMNVEV (reference sequence). V lost 2 bases and J 1 base, leaving 8 bases between the germline ends. In DNA, the CDR3 is TGTGCCAGCAGTTTACGACTAGTGAACACCGGGGAGCTGTTTTTT. It is translated as CASSLRLVNTGELFF.

On this clone itself: Within the sample, other DNA sequences also encode this same CDR3. The rearrangement uses TRBV7-9 and TRBJ2-7; no clear D. In germline, CDR1 is SEHNR, CDR2 FQNEAQ (reference sequence). With 3 bases removed from V and 0 bases from J, the gap between germline ends came to 12 bases. The CDR3 is made up of 15 amino acids. The CDR3 here is CASSLVRGTSYEQYF. CDR3 nucleotide sequence: TGTGCCAGCAGCTTGGTGCGAGGCACCTCCTACGAGCAGTACTTC.

Worth noting for this clone: Different DNA sequences within this sample yield the same CDR3. This chain connects TRBV27 to TRBJ2-1, with 14 bases fitting TRBD2. There are 18 residues in the CDR3. After removal of 2 bases from V and 1 base from J, the junction contained 4 bases not matched to a gene. Germline V gives CDR1 MNHEY, CDR2 SMNVEV (reference sequence). Written as DNA, the CDR3 is TGTGCCAGCAGTTTAAGACTAGCGGGAGGGCCTTCCTACAATGAGCAGTTCTTC. It encodes CASSLRLAGGPSYNEQFF.

This clone showed up just once. V usage is TRBV7-9 and J usage is TRBJ2-3; D could derive from TRBD1 or TRBD2 (5 bases each). Germline V gene sequence: CDR1 SEHNR, CDR2 FQNEAQ (reference sequence). The CDR3 is 14 amino acids. The V end lost 1 base, the J end lost 8 bases, and 13 bases lay between the germline ends. The CDR3 bases are TGTGCCAGCAGCTTAGGAGGGGTCCGGGTTACGCAGTATTTT. As protein: CASSLGGVRVTQYF.

The chain carries TRBV4-1 and TRBJ2-7; 10 positions agree with TRBD2. The trim removed 1 base at V and 2 bases at J, leaving 5 bases unmatched. The CDR3 length is 16 residues. Looked up from germline, CDR1 is MGHRA and CDR2 is YSYEKL. This CDR3 is CASSQVKREGPYEQYF. The CDR3 bases are TGCGCCAGCAGCCAAGTGAAGCGGGAGGGCCCCTACGAGCAGTACTTC.

This clone was seen only once. Other nucleotide sequences from this sample produce the same CDR3. V usage is TRBV9 and J usage is TRBJ2-5; a weak D match, TRBD2 (6 bases). V lost 5 bases and J lost 2, with 10 bases in between. This CDR3 has 13 residues. Germline V gene data show CDR1 as SGDLS and CDR2 as YYNGEE. Here the CDR3 DNA reads TGTGCCAGCAGTATGGGGGGTCAAGAGACCCAGTACTTC. The encoded protein is CASSMGGQETQYF.

The chain is built from TRBV9 and TRBJ2-1; 8 bases line up with TRBD1. The CDR3 consists of 17 residues. V dropped 0 bases and J dropped 8; count of bases not matched to a gene: 13. Looked up from germline, CDR1 is SGDLS and CDR2 is YYNGEE. The CDR3 DNA reads as TGTGCCAGCAGCGTAGAAGACAGGGGTATCAGGTCGGATGAGCAGTTCTTC. Translation: CASSVEDRGIRSDEQFF.

The chain recombines TRBV6-1 with TRBJ1-1, with 7 positions matching TRBD1. The germline gives CDR1 MNHNS, CDR2 SASEGT. The CDR3 runs 17 residues. Losses at the gene ends were 1 base for V and 6 bases for J; bases not matched to a gene: 14. CDR3 in amino acids: CASSEVGTVGRGSEAFF. The CDR3 region has the DNA TGTGCCAGCAGTGAAGTCGGGACAGTCGGGCGAGGCTCTGAAGCTTTCTTT.

This clone was observed a few times. One end of the junction does not line up with germline, which may come from a read error. The chain combines TRBV20-1 with TRBJ1-1; D is unclear. The CDR3 has 11 residues. Germline CDR1 reads DFQATT; CDR2 reads SNEGSKA (reference sequence). CDR3 DNA: TGCAGTGCTAGAGAAAACATTGAAGCTTTCTTT. Translated, it gives CSARENIEAFF.

The chain carries TRBV4-1 and TRBJ2-2; D is undetermined. The CDR3 runs 14 residues. V was shortened by 1 base and J by 6 bases, with 9 bases between the two germline ends. Germline assignment: CDR1 MGHRA and CDR2 YSYEKL. This CDR3 is CASSQVGVPGELFF. In DNA form, the CDR3 reads TGCGCCAGCAGCCAAGTTGGGGTACCCGGGGAGCTGTTTTTT.

This rearrangement joins TRBV7-2 to TRBJ2-1; 8 bases align to TRBD1. The CDR3 is 16 amino acids. Looked up from germline, CDR1 is SGHTA and CDR2 is FQGNSA. The V gene end was trimmed by 2 bases and the J gene end by 9 bases; junction bases not matched to a gene: 12. CDR3 nucleotides: TGTGCCAGCAGCTTACCGGACAGGGAGGTTCTTCTTGAGCAGTTCTTC. This translates into CASSLPDREVLLEQFF.

The genes are TRBV19 and TRBJ1-2; 9 positions match TRBD1. V lost 6 bases and J lost 8; bases outside the gene matches: 10. Per the germline V gene, CDR1 is LNHDA and CDR2 is SQIVND (reference sequence). CDR3 length: 14 residues. This chain's CDR3 is CASRTLDRGGGYTF. CDR3 DNA sequence: TGTGCCAGTAGGACCCTGGACAGGGGTGGAGGCTACACCTTC. Full variable domain (rest looked up from reference TRBV19 and TRBJ1-2): DGGITQSPKYLFRKEGQNVTLSCEQNLNHDAMYWYRQDPGQGLRLIYYSQIVNDFQKGDIAEGYSVSREKKESFPLTVTSAQKNPTAFYLCASRTLDRGGGYTFGSGTRLTVV.

With respect to this clone: The same CDR3 also results from other DNA sequences found in this sample. The rearrangement uses TRBV7-6 and TRBJ1-1, with D possibly matching TRBD1 (5 bases). Looked up from germline, CDR1 is SGHVS and CDR2 is FNYEAQ. The V end lost 5 bases, the J end lost 1 base, and 8 bases lay between the germline ends. The CDR3 totals 13 residues. This CDR3 reads CASSDDRNTEAFF. CDR3 sequence (DNA): TGTGCCAGCAGCGACGACAGGAACACTGAAGCTTTCTTT.

V gene TRBV29-1 combines with J gene TRBJ2-7; 8 bases are a match to TRBD1. Germline lookup yields CDR1 SQVTM and CDR2 ANQGSEA. Trimming took 4 bases from V and 2 from J; bases not matched to a gene: 13. The CDR3 sequence is 16 residues long. The CDR3 region has the DNA TGCAGCGTTGTTTTCGGGAAATTGGACAGGGCCTACGAGCAGTACTTC. Residues: CSVVFGKLDRAYEQYF.

This clone was seen more than once but under ten times. The chain couples TRBV27 to TRBJ2-1; no clear D gene. The germline V gene encodes CDR1 MNHEY and CDR2 SMNVEV (reference sequence). Trimming left V 5 bases short and J 2 bases short, with 16 bases between. CDR3 length: 16 residues. In DNA form, the CDR3 reads TGTGCCAGCAGTCCCCGAGTAACGGCAACCTACAATGAGCAGTTCTTC. It codes for CASSPRVTATYNEQFF.

With regard to this clone: The junction departs from germline at one end; a sequencing error may be responsible. The J gene is TRBJ2-1, the V gene TRBV6-5; D unclear. Germline-derived CDR1 and CDR2 are MNHEY and SVGAGI. This CDR3 is built from 11 residues. The CDR3 is CATSDRDEQFF. The CDR3, as DNA: TGTGCCACCAGTGATCGTGATGAGCAGTTCTTC.

The gene calls are TRBV7-6 and TRBJ2-2; D is possibly TRBD2 (6 bases). The CDR3 covers 14 residues. V lost 6 bases, J lost 4 bases, and 12 bases lay in between. Germline CDR1 reads SGHVS; CDR2 reads FNYEAQ. CDR3 in amino acids: CASRGGTLTGELFF. The CDR3 DNA reads TGTGCCAGCAGGGGCGGGACGCTCACCGGGGAGCTGTTTTTT. Full variable domain (missing parts from reference TRBV7-6 and TRBJ2-2): GAGVSQSPRYKVTKRGQDVALRCDPISGHVSLYWYRQALGQGPEFLTYFNYEAQQDKSGLPNDRFSAERPEGSISTLTIQRTEQRDSAMYRCASRGGTLTGELFFGEGSRLTVL.

The chain has TRBV19 and TRBJ2-7; 7 bases are a match to TRBD1. Germline V gene lookup returns CDR1 LNHDA and CDR2 SQIVND (reference sequence). The CDR3 contains 14 residues. V trimming: 2 bases; J trimming: 4 bases; junction bases outside the gene matches: 5. CDR3 amino acids: CASSIRAGGYEQYF. For the CDR3, the DNA is TGTGCCAGTAGTATACGGGCAGGGGGATACGAGCAGTACTTC.

This clone was counted only a few times. This chain links TRBV5-1 with TRBJ1-5; D remains ambiguous. The ends were cut back, 10 bases at V and 2 bases at J, with 7 bases in the middle. The germline V gene has CDR1 SGHRS and CDR2 YFSETQ. CDR3 length equals 11 residues. For the CDR3, the DNA is TGCGCCTTGGTGGGCAATCAGCCCCAGCATTTT. Protein sequence: CALVGNQPQHF. The full variable domain, in which reference TRBV5-1 and TRBJ1-5 provide the parts outside the CDR3, is KAGVTQTPRYLIKTRGQQVTLSCSPISGHRSVSWYQQTPGQGLQFLFEYFSETQRNKGNFPGRFSGRQFSNSRSEMNVSTLELGDSALYLCALVGNQPQHFGDGTRLSIL.

J is TRBJ2-5 and V is TRBV2, with D unclear. This CDR3 is 15 amino acids long. Germline CDR1 is SNHLY and CDR2 is FYNNEI. V dropped 4 bases and J dropped 0 bases, with 12 bases sitting between them. The CDR3 coding sequence is TGTGCCAGCAGTGGGAAGACAAGATACCAAGAGACCCAGTACTTC. This encodes CASSGKTRYQETQYF.

For the CDR3, the DNA is TGTGCCAGCAGCCAACCCGCAGCCTTTAACTATGGCTACACCTTC. It codes for CASSQPAAFNYGYTF. The chain couples TRBV7-9 to TRBJ1-2; D is unclear. In germline, CDR1 is SEHNR, CDR2 FQNEAQ (reference sequence). This CDR3 comprises 15 residues. The ends were cut back, 5 bases at V and 1 base at J, with 14 bases in the middle.

The chain links TRBV6-6 to TRBJ2-1; unclear D gene. Trimming took 2 bases from V and 2 from J, leaving 13 bases between them. Germline V gives CDR1 MNHNY, CDR2 SVGAGI (reference sequence). This CDR3 has 16 residues. Written as DNA, the CDR3 is TGTGCCAGCAGTTACCCAGTTGTAGGTCCCTACAATGAGCAGTTCTTC. Amino acids: CASSYPVVGPYNEQFF.